This TCR beta chain was recovered during a study of T-cell memory formation after mild COVID-19. The study, taken as a whole, reports: CD4+ contracting clones lay mainly in CM and EM, CD8+ ones in EMRA.

This clonotype was counted between two and nine times. Its antigen is still unknown. 5'RACE primed at constant segments yielded TCR alpha and TCR beta cDNA libraries bearing sample barcodes and UMIs. MiXCR was run by TCRdb on the 5' RACE reads, yielding one entry per CDR3 protein. The sample consists of about 360,000 distinct CDR3 sequences, over 13% of them appearing once. This receptor was taken from a man in his late teens or twenties who had mild COVID-19 (a few samples of this study predate the infection). Cell type and time point are not known. The sequenced sample was PBMCs or a T cell subset sorted from them (not recorded which).

Here the CDR3 DNA reads TGCAGCGTTGAAGTACGGGGGCAAGAGACCCAGTACTTC. It yields the protein CSVEVRGQETQYF. The chain has TRBV29-1 and TRBJ2-5, with D possibly being TRBD2 (6 bases). From germline, CDR1 is SQVTM and CDR2 ANQGSEA. Trimming pared 1 base from V and 2 bases from J, leaving 8 bases between. The CDR3 covers 13 residues. The full variable domain, its missing parts supplied by reference TRBV29-1 and TRBJ2-5, is SAVISQKPSRDICQRGTSLTIQCQVDSQVTMMFWYRQQPGQSLTLIATANQGSEATYESGFVIDKFPISRPNLTFSTLTVSNMSPEDSSIYLCSVEVRGQETQYFGPGTRLLVL.